These 17 T cell receptor beta chains share one sample of origin, sequenced in a study of vaccination effects on CD4 cells after COVID-19. Peptide-pool stimulation followed by sequencing identified expanded antigen-specific CD4+ clonotypes in the ViraFEST assay. The culture ran for around nine days, and then CD4+ T cells were isolated. This individual tested PCR-positive for SARS-CoV-2 infection between March and December 2020. These TCRs are of unknown antigen specificity. The data were produced by immunoSEQ multiplex PCR, yet TCRdb's version contains in-frame clones alone and is incomplete. The table includes 63,000 or so clones, about 69% detected once. Sequenced here: CD4+ T cells from PBMCs cultured with HIV peptides, sampled before COVID-19 vaccination. Subset described: HIV-1 Nef peptide pool negative control/reference culture. The receptors were gathered from a human donor who had a prior SARS-CoV-2 infection.

The chain employs TRBV4-2 and TRBJ1-4; weak D call: TRBD1 (6 bases). The CDR3 has 14 residues. V was pared by 0 bases and J by 7 bases, with 9 bases between. Germline values: CDR1 LGHNA, CDR2 YNFKEQ. The CDR3 protein is CASSQEEGGEKLFF. As DNA, the CDR3 is TGTGCCAGCAGCCAAGAAGAGGGGGGTGAAAAACTGTTTTTT.

The chain carries TRBV6-4 and TRBJ2-2, with D possibly matching TRBD2 (6 bases). Germline assignment: CDR1 MRHNA and CDR2 SNTAGT. The CDR3 contains 16 residues. Trimming left V 5 bases short and J 0 bases short, with 13 bases between. CDR3 nucleotide sequence: TGTGCCAGCAGTCCTACGTGGGGGGCGAACACCGGGGAGCTGTTTTTT. This codes for CASSPTWGANTGELFF.

This sequence joins TRBV7-2 and TRBJ2-1, with D perhaps TRBD2 (5 bases). The germline V and J ends were trimmed by 4 bases and 2 bases, with 18 bases remaining between them. Germline V gives CDR1 SGHTA, CDR2 FQGNSA. The length of the CDR3 is 17 residues. This CDR3 reads CASSSPGWQVTYNEQFF. The CDR3 nucleotides read TGTGCCAGCAGCTCCCCGGGGTGGCAGGTTACCTACAATGAGCAGTTCTTC.

The chain links TRBV5-1 to TRBJ2-7, with a weak D call TRBD1 (6 bases). Germline assignment: CDR1 SGHRS and CDR2 YFSETQ. This CDR3 is 16 amino acids long. Trimming stripped 5 bases from V and 7 bases from J, with 25 bases between. The CDR3 DNA follows: TGCGCCAGCAGTTTAAACTGGGACAAGTTAAGTGTTGAGCAGTACTTC. Residues: CASSLNWDKLSVEQYF. Full variable domain (missing parts from reference TRBV5-1 and TRBJ2-7): KAGVTQTPRYLIKTRGQQVTLSCSPISGHRSVSWYQQTPGQGLQFLFEYFSETQRNKGNFPGRFSGRQFSNSRSEMNVSTLELGDSALYLCASSLNWDKLSVEQYFGPGTRLTVT.

The chain carries TRBV7-2 and TRBJ2-5, with TRBD1 matching over 8 bases. Per the germline V gene, CDR1 is SGHTA and CDR2 is FQGNSA. V lost 0 bases and J lost 2; bases outside the gene matches: 2. The CDR3 runs to 15 residues. The CDR3 region is CASSLAGTGQETQYF. Written as DNA, the CDR3 is TGTGCCAGCAGCTTAGCCGGGACAGGTCAAGAGACCCAGTACTTC. Combining the CDR3 with reference TRBV7-2 and TRBJ2-5 gives the whole variable domain GAGVSQSPSNKVTEKGKDVELRCDPISGHTALYWYRQSLGQGLEFLIYFQGNSAPDKSGLPSDRFSAERTGGSVSTLTIQRTQQEDSAVYLCASSLAGTGQETQYFGPGTRLLVL.

The genes are TRBV2 and TRBJ1-5; no clear D gene. The ends were cut back, 6 bases at V and 5 bases at J, with 14 bases in the middle. The V gene's germline CDR1 is SNHLY and CDR2 FYNNEI. The CDR3 sequence is 14 residues long. The CDR3 bases are TGTGCCAGCAGCCAAAGGGCCAGAGATCAGCCCCAGCATTTT. As protein: CASSQRARDQPQHF.

This chain joins TRBV10-3 and TRBJ2-3, with D tentatively TRBD2 (5 bases). The CDR3 is 13 residues long. Trimming cost V 6 bases and J 2 bases, with 9 bases left between them. Germline assignment: CDR1 ENHRY and CDR2 SYGVKD. CDR3 in amino acids: CAIRMTNTDTQYF. The CDR3, as DNA: TGTGCCATCAGGATGACTAACACAGATACGCAGTATTTT.

The rearrangement links TRBV4-1 to TRBJ1-5; tentative D call: TRBD1 (6 bases). This CDR3 has 15 residues. The germline V gene has CDR1 MGHRA and CDR2 YSYEKL. V shed 2 bases and J shed 3 bases, with 11 bases lying between them. The CDR3 region is CASSQQDSLNQPQHF. Written as DNA, the CDR3 is TGCGCCAGCAGCCAACAGGACAGCCTCAATCAGCCCCAGCATTTT.

This chain uses TRBV6-2 or TRBV6-3 with TRBJ2-5; no clear D gene. This CDR3 is built from 11 residues. The germline V gene has CDR1 MNHEY and CDR2 SVGEGT. Trimming removed 5 bases from V and 1 base from J, with 2 bases in between. The CDR3 sequence: CASSSQETQYF. The CDR3 DNA reads as TGTGCCAGCAGTAGCCAAGAGACCCAGTACTTC.

This sequence joins TRBV27 and TRBJ2-4; 7 bases line up with TRBD2. Germline CDR1 and CDR2: MNHEY and SMNVEV (reference sequence). The CDR3 has 13 amino acids. The V gene end was trimmed by 3 bases and the J gene end by 11 bases; junction bases not matched to a gene: 7. The CDR3 coding sequence is TGTGCCAGCAGTTTCACGGGGGGTTCGGTTCAGTACTTC. It codes for CASSFTGGSVQYF.

There are a few counts of this clone. The chain uses TRBV7-2 and TRBJ2-1; D gene unclear. This CDR3 is 14 amino acids long. CDR1 and CDR2 from the germline V gene are SGHTA and FQGNSA. The ends were cut back, 7 bases at V and 2 bases at J, with 12 bases in the middle. The CDR3 region is CASTPDPTYNEQFF. DNA for the CDR3: TGTGCCAGCACCCCGGACCCAACCTACAATGAGCAGTTCTTC.

V and J are TRBV15 and TRBJ1-6; 7 nucleotides agree with TRBD1. From germline, CDR1 is LNHNV and CDR2 YYDKDF (reference sequence). CDR3 size: 19 residues. V was pared by 1 base and J by 2 bases, with 11 bases of the junction left unmatched. The CDR3 protein is CATSRGRGRGETYNSPLHF. For the CDR3, the DNA is TGTGCCACCAGCAGAGGCCGGGGCAGGGGGGAAACCTATAATTCACCCCTCCACTTT.

This clone was counted only a few times. This rearrangement joins TRBV18 to TRBJ1-2; perhaps TRBD1 as D (5 bases). CDR1 is KGHSH and CDR2 is LQKENI in the germline V gene. The V end lost 5 bases, the J end lost 0 bases, and 7 bases lay between the germline ends. CDR3 length: 13 residues. The CDR3 here is CASSAQANYGYTF. Written as DNA, the CDR3 is TGTGCCAGCTCAGCACAGGCTAACTATGGCTACACCTTC.

This clone was picked up one time. The chain carries TRBV5-6 and TRBJ2-3, with 13 bases matching TRBD2. Unmatched junction bases numbered 2, after V lost 0 bases and J lost 1 base. The CDR3 length is 17 residues. Per the germline V gene, CDR1 is SGHDT and CDR2 is YYEEEE. The CDR3 loop reads CASSLATSGGGTDTQYF. The CDR3 DNA is TGTGCCAGCAGCTTGGCCACTAGCGGGGGGGGCACAGATACGCAGTATTTT. The complete variable domain, with remaining parts taken from reference TRBV5-6 and TRBJ2-3, reads DAGVTQSPTHLIKTRGQQVTLRCSPKSGHDTVSWYQQALGQGPQFIFQYYEEEERQRGNFPDRFSGHQFPNYSSELNVNALLLGDSALYLCASSLATSGGGTDTQYFGPGTRLTVL.

V usage is TRBV4-1 and J usage is TRBJ1-4, with unresolved D. The CDR3 covers 17 residues. Trimming removed 4 bases at V and 4 bases at J, with 19 bases between. Germline CDR1 is MGHRA and CDR2 is YSYEKL. This chain's CDR3 is CASSRPSAEGFNEKLFF. Here the CDR3 DNA reads TGCGCCAGCAGCCGCCCGTCGGCGGAGGGTTTTAATGAAAAACTGTTTTTT.

The J gene is TRBJ1-5, the V gene TRBV15; D may be TRBD1 (5 bases). Germline CDR1 is LNHNV and CDR2 is YYDKDF (reference sequence). With 5 bases removed from V and 1 base from J, the gap between germline ends came to 12 bases. The CDR3 contains 15 residues. CDR3 DNA: TGTGCCACCAGCGGTGGGGCATGGAGCAATCAGCCCCAGCATTTT. It is translated as CATSGGAWSNQPQHF.

This clone was counted only a few times. The chain uses TRBV6-4 and TRBJ2-3; 10 nucleotides line up with TRBD2. The CDR3 loop spans 16 amino acids. Germline V gives CDR1 MRHNA, CDR2 SNTAGT. V lost 5 bases, J lost 0 bases, and 5 bases stayed unmatched. The CDR3 coding sequence is TGTGCCAGCAGTACAATAGCGGGAGGCAGCACAGATACGCAGTATTTT. It encodes CASSTIAGGSTDTQYF.